The 5 T cell receptor beta chains below all came from one sample that was sequenced in a study of identical twins. TCRdb independently ran MiXCR on the 5' RACE reads; one entry per CDR3 protein. There are roughly 220,000 distinct CDR3 sequences in the sample; 6% to 7% occur only once, and about 14% lies in the top ten. This sample was shared with a second study, whose subject was T cells expressing NK-cell markers.

Sequencing input: CD8+ T cells sorted from blood. Receptors were obtained from a woman under 30 in good health.

This sequence joins TRBV7-8 and TRBJ2-7, with 8 bases aligning to TRBD2. Germline CDR1 and CDR2: SGHVS and FQNEAQ. The CDR3 length is 15 residues. Unmatched junction bases numbered 8, after V lost 4 bases and J lost 3 bases. The CDR3 sequence is CASSSTGTRLYEQYF. The CDR3 DNA reads TGTGCCAGCAGCTCGACCGGGACTAGACTCTACGAGCAGTACTTC.

This clonotype was counted between two and nine times. V and J are TRBV2 and TRBJ1-1, with D unresolved. There are 13 residues in the CDR3. Between the trimmed V and J ends, which lost 8 bases and 0 bases, there was a span of 10 bases. Germline-derived CDR1 and CDR2 are SNHLY and FYNNEI. CDR3 coding DNA: TGTGCCAGCGCCCCACCGCTGAACACTGAAGCTTTCTTT. Encoded protein: CASAPPLNTEAFF.

The rearrangement joins TRBV9 to TRBJ2-6; D is ambiguous. V was pared by 0 bases and J by 1 base, with 8 bases between. This CDR3 is built from 16 residues. CDR1 is SGDLS, CDR2 YYNGEE, per germline. The CDR3, as DNA: TGTGCCAGCAGCGTAGACGGTATTTCTGGGGCCAACGTCCTGACTTTC. Translating gives CASSVDGISGANVLTF.

CDR3 coding DNA: TGCAGTGCTAGGGAGAGTTATGGCTACACCTTC. Its translation is CSARESYGYTF. The V gene is TRBV20-1, the J gene TRBJ1-2; unclear D gene. Germline assignment: CDR1 DFQATT and CDR2 SNEGSKA (reference sequence). V was shortened by 3 bases and J by 5 bases, with 7 bases between the two germline ends. The CDR3 loop spans 11 amino acids.

This clonotype was seen once. Mismatch with germline at one junction end may stem from a read error. The gene calls are TRBV19 and TRBJ2-7; 9 bases align to TRBD1. The CDR3 contains 14 residues. Germline values: CDR1 LNHDA, CDR2 SQIVND (reference sequence). The CDR3 reads CAGSRDRDFYEQYF. CDR3 DNA sequence: TGTGCCGGTAGCCGGGACAGGGACTTCTACGAGCAGTACTTC.